The source of this T cell receptor beta chain is a study of shared clonotypes between healthy human individuals. For the study at large: CD4 naive and CD4 memory each took three plates per donor, while CD8 naive took two and CD8 memory one. Overall study results and limits: Between a few donors, naive CD4 clonotypes were shared at a level of about 5%. Among non-shared clonotypes, generation probabilities were lower than among those shared by all four donors.

The CDR3 is 18 amino acids. Germline trimming cut 0 bases from V and 0 bases from J; bases unmatched to any gene: 10. Germline CDR1 and CDR2: SGHAT and FQNNGV. Notes on this clone: What it recognizes is unknown.

Authors' data handling: With immunoSEQ giving junction-only sequences and no quality scores, filtering differed. This table comes from immunoSEQ multiplex PCR, and its TCRdb copy is limited to in-frame clones, with some not included. V and J calls and clone size come straight from that table; D and trimming were deduced from the DNA. The table has approximately 940,000 clones, 70% to 85% seen once; the top ten hold over 1.3%. The sequenced material came from memory CD4+ T cells sorted from blood. Subset here: CD45RA-negative fraction. The chain is built from TRBV11-2 and TRBJ1-1; 7 nucleotides align to TRBD1. This TCR was recovered from a man between 18 and 35 years old in good health. The CDR3 region is CASSLDESSTGLNTEAFF. The CDR3 DNA reads TGTGCCAGCAGCTTAGATGAGTCTTCGACAGGGTTGAACACTGAAGCTTTCTTT.